The present entry profiles one TCR beta chain with its context. The data stem from a study of identical twins. Carrying unique molecular identifiers, the cDNA also gained a universal primer site through template switching. One entry per CDR3 protein, called by TCRdb with MiXCR from the 5' RACE reads. The sample includes 300,000 to 400,000 distinct CDR3 sequences, 9% to 15% of them seen just once. The V end lost 6 bases, the J end lost 0 bases, and 11 bases lay between the germline ends. Germline V gene lookup returns CDR1 SQVTM and CDR2 ANQGSEA. The CDR3 covers 13 residues. These records were also assigned to another study, of yellow fever vaccine responses in identical twins.

The origin of this receptor is a young woman in good health. Sequenced material: CD8+ T cells sorted from blood. The gene calls are TRBV29-1 and TRBJ1-1; D is unclear. The CDR3 DNA is TGCAGCGTCCCCTCGGCCCTGAACACTGAAGCTTTCTTT. Its translation: CSVPSALNTEAFF. Together with reference TRBV29-1 and TRBJ1-1, the CDR3 gives the full variable domain: SAVISQKPSRDICQRGTSLTIQCQVDSQVTMMFWYRQQPGQSLTLIATANQGSEATYESGFVIDKFPISRPNLTFSTLTVSNMSPEDSSIYLCSVPSALNTEAFFGQGTRLTVV.